This T cell receptor beta chain came from a study of circulating CD8 cells and anti-PD-1 response in melanoma (dated by TCRdb to the early 2020s). As for the study more broadly: Patients received nivolumab intravenously at 3 mg/kg every 2 weeks. Of the 13 patients in the melanoma cohort, seven received anti-PD-1 as first-line therapy and six had prior targeted therapy or immunotherapy. Patients with complete or partial responses were counted as responders, while patients with stable or progressive disease (RECIST v1.1) were counted as non-responders. The TCR repertoire analysis included some 11 melanoma patients, of whom 7 were non-responders and 4 were responders. In on-treatment samples, a biotinylated anti-human IgG4 antibody was used to detect PD-1.

Sequenced on a NextSeq 500. The QIAseq Immune Repertoire RNA Library Kit, Human TCR Panel, was used to prepare TCR libraries from about 15 ng of total RNA. The TCR libraries were sequenced on an Illumina NextSeq using a Mid Output V2 kit and asymmetric 261x41 paired-end reads. Each TCR library was diluted to about 4 nM, after which the TCR libraries were pooled, denatured and loaded at 1.0 pM. The original pipeline was this. The QIAGEN GeneGlobe Data Analysis Center was used to process TCR FASTQ files, and downstream analysis was done in R 3.5.2. To get clonality, Shannon entropy was normalized by the log of the number of unique productive sequences and the result was subtracted from one. TRA or TRB clonotypes differing in abundance between baseline and M1 were identified within each subset by Fisher exact tests at 5% FDR. Clonotypes with differential abundance were classified as emerging, expanding, contracting or non-expanding/contracting. Repertoire overlap between patients was measured with Morisita's overlap index. The raw public reads went through TCRdb reprocessing: fastp at Q25, MiXCR clone calling, in-frame beta chains kept. Here each entry gathers all rows of one CDR3 protein and keeps the most common genes and DNA. The V and J calls were not made by the authors but by TCRdb's processing. The sample yields roughly 410 distinct CDR3 sequences; more than 9% were counted once. The biggest ten clones account for 40% to 55% of the sample.

Results the study describes overall, beyond this receptor: The published TCR repertoire comparisons used only baseline and M1 samples from a small cohort with few responders. Tumor material was not accessible, so tumor reactivity was assessed by peptide assays on expanded sorted subsets instead. The authors pointed out that the cohort included both treatment-naive and previously treated patients, and that this mix could influence the results. Because material was limited, experiments were generally done without replicates. The DNEG repertoire was the most diverse; PD-1 and DPOS showed similar, higher clonality, and TIGIT repertoires were the least diverse. Repertoires were found to be largely private between subsets, with under 7.5% of TRB clonotypes shared at M1, and the highest sharing was observed between DPOS and TIGIT.

Compared with the rest of its sample, this clonotype is large (0.1 to 1%). What antigen it recognizes has not been identified. Base qualities were left out, and no much larger clone turns up one base away. A BD FACSAria II cell sorter was used to sort four subsets, defined by PD-1 and/or TIGIT, from live CD3+CD8+TCRalphabeta+ cells. Circulating CD8 T cells were sorted into four subsets by PD-1 and TIGIT expression to characterize their relevance to anti-PD-1 therapy response. From each sorted CD8 T-cell subset, both TCR alpha and TCR beta chains were sequenced. Peripheral blood was drawn before the first anti-PD-1 injection and after two and four injections. PBMCs were isolated immediately by Ficoll gradient centrifugation. Until use, PBMCs were stored frozen in liquid nitrogen in RPMI containing roughly 20% FCS and around 9.2% DMSO. After thawing, PBMCs were stained with a viability dye plus antibodies against CD3, CD8alpha, TCRalphabeta, PD-1 and TIGIT. Total RNA was extracted with the RNeasy Kit, and every sample reached a RIN above 7.

CDR1 and CDR2 were assigned from the germline V gene as MDHEN and SYDVKM. V lost 5 bases and J lost 0 bases, and the count of bases not matched to a germline gene is 10. The CDR3 starts with the cysteine, ends with the phenylalanine, and has 17 residues. Of all the DNA, just the CDR3 is kept, 51 bases in frame from base 1. Sequences were derived from CD8+ T cells from PBMCs, sampled at baseline or after one month of anti-PD-1 therapy (not recorded which). This chain is built from TRBV28 and TRBJ1-5; a stretch of 7 junction bases matches TRBD1. The sequence was collected from a human donor with melanoma. The DNA sequence is TGTGCCAGCAGTATCAAAACAGGGGACTATAGCAATCAGCCCCAGCATTTT. It translates to CASSIKTGDYSNQPQHF.